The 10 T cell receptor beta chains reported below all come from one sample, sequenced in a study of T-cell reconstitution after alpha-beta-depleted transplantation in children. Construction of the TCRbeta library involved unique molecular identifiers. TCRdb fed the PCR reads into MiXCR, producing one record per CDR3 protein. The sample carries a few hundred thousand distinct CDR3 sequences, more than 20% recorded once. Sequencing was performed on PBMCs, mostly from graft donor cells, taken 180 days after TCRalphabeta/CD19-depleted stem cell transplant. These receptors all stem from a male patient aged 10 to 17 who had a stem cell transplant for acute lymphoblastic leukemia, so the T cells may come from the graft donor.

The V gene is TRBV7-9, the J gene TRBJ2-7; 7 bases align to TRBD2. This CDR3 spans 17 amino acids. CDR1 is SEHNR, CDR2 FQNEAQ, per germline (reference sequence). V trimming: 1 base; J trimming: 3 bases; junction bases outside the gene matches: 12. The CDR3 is CASSLVISASGDYEQYF. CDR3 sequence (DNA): TGTGCCAGCAGCTTAGTCATCTCGGCTAGCGGAGACTACGAGCAGTACTTC.

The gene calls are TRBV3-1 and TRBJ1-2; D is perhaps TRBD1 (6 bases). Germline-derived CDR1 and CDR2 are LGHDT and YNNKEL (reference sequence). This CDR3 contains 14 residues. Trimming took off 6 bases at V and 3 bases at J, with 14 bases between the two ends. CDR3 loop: CASRHTAGDYGYTF. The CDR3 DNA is TGTGCCAGCAGACATACGGCAGGGGACTATGGCTACACCTTC.

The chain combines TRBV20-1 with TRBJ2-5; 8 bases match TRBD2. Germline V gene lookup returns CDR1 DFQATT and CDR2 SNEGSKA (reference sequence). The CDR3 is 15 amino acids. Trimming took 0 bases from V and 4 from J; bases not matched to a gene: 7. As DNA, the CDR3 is TGCAGTGCTAGAGATTGGACTAGCAGTCGAGAGACCCAGTACTTC. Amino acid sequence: CSARDWTSSRETQYF.

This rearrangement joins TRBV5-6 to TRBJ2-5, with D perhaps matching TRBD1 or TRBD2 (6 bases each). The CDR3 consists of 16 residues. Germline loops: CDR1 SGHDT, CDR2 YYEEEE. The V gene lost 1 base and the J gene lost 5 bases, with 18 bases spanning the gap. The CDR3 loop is CASSLISGARGETQYF. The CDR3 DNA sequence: TGTGCCAGCAGCTTGATCTCGGGGGCCAGGGGTGAGACCCAGTACTTC.

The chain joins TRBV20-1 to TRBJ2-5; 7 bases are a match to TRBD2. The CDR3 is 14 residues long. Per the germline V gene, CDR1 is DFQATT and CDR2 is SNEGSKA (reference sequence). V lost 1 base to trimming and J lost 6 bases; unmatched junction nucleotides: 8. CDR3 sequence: CSARALGREKTQYF. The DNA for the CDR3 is TGCAGTGCTAGAGCCCTAGGGAGGGAAAAGACCCAGTACTTC.

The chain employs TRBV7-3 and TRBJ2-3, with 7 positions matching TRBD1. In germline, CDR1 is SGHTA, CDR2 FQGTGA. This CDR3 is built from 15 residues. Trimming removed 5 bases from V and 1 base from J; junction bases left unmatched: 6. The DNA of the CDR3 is TGTGCCAGCAGCGCAGACAGGGCGGGCACAGATACGCAGTATTTT. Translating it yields CASSADRAGTDTQYF. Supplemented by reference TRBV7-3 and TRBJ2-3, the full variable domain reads GAGVSQTPSNKVTEKGKYVELRCDPISGHTALYWYRQSLGQGPEFLIYFQGTGAADDSGLPNDRFFAVRPEGSVSTLKIQRTERGDSAVYLCASSADRAGTDTQYFGPGTRLTVL.

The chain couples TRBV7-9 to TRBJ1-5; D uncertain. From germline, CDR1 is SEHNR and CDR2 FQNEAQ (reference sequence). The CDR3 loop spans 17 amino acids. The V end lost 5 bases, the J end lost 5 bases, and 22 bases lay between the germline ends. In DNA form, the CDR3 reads TGTGCCAGCAGCGGAGGGCTGCGGAGCGGGCTTTATCAGCCCCAGCATTTT. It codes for CASSGGLRSGLYQPQHF.

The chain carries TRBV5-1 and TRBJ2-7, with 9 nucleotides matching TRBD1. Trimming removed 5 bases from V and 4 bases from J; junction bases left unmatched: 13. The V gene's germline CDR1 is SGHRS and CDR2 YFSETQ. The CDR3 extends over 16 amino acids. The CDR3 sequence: CASSRTDRGVGYEQYF. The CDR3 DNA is TGCGCCAGCAGTCGTACGGACAGGGGTGTGGGTTACGAGCAGTACTTC.

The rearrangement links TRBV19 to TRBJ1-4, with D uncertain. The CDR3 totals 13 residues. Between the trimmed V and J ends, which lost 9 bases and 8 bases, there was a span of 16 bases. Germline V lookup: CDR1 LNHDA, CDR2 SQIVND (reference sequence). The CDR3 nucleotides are TGTGCCAGCCTGATGCACGGTGGGGAAAAACTGTTTTTT. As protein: CASLMHGGEKLFF. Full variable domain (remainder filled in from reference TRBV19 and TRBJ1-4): DGGITQSPKYLFRKEGQNVTLSCEQNLNHDAMYWYRQDPGQGLRLIYYSQIVNDFQKGDIAEGYSVSREKKESFPLTVTSAQKNPTAFYLCASLMHGGEKLFFGSGTQLSVL.

CDR3: CASSLSSAGGSSGELFF. The CDR3, as DNA: TGTGCCAGCAGCTTATCTTCAGCGGGAGGGTCGAGCGGGGAGCTGTTTTTT. The chain recombines TRBV11-2 with TRBJ2-2; TRBD2 matches 10 bases. There are 17 residues in the CDR3. Germline values: CDR1 SGHAT, CDR2 FQNNGV. J gave up 7 bases and V 2 bases, and 10 bases lay outside the gene matches.